The 5 T cell receptor beta chains below all came from one sample that was sequenced in a study of blood T cell repertoires in COVID-19 (dated by TCRdb to 2018 to 2020). The library was prepared using the immunoSEQ multiplex PCR assay. The clones in this table, taken by TCRdb from immuneACCESS, are in-frame only. Not every clone is retained; where verified, under half of the shortfall comes from an unresolved V gene, and the cause of the rest is unknown. Here the sample has about 400,000 clones; roughly 86% occur a single time. The ten largest clones take up 1.5% to 2% of the sample. The sequenced sample consisted of PBMCs or T cells enriched from blood (not recorded which). The receptors were gathered from a woman younger than 45 who had recovered from COVID-19.

V usage is TRBV3-1 (or the pseudogene TRBV3-2) and J usage is TRBJ1-6; 7 bases fit TRBD1. Germline V gene data show CDR1 as LGHDT and CDR2 as YNNKEL (reference sequence). CDR3 length: 15 amino acids. Unmatched junction bases numbered 9, after V lost 6 bases and J lost 7 bases. CDR3 in amino acids: CASRSLDRDNSPLHF. Here the CDR3 DNA reads TGTGCCAGCAGATCCCTAGACAGGGACAATTCACCCCTCCACTTT.

The chain joins TRBV30 to TRBJ1-6; 8 bases line up with TRBD1. The CDR3 loop spans 18 amino acids. V shed 3 bases and J 4 bases; nucleotides not matched to a gene: 14. The germline V gene has CDR1 GTSNPN and CDR2 SVGIG (reference sequence). CDR3 in DNA: TGTGCCTGGAGCTCTCCGTCGGGACAGGAATTATATAATTCACCCCTCCACTTT. Translation gives CAWSSPSGQELYNSPLHF. The full variable domain, with the rest looked up from reference TRBV30 and TRBJ1-6, is SQTIHQWPATLVQPVGSPLSLECTVEGTSNPNLYWYRQAAGRGLQLLFYSVGIGQISSEVPQNLSASRPQDRQFILSSKKLLLSDSGFYLCAWSSPSGQELYNSPLHFGNGTRLTVT.

The CDR3 DNA follows: TGTGCCACCAGCAGAAAAGGAATCACCGGGACTAGCGGGAGAGATACGCAGTATTTT. It encodes CATSRKGITGTSGRDTQYF. The chain carries TRBV15 and TRBJ2-3, with 14 bases that match TRBD2. CDR3 length: 19 amino acids. Germline V CDR1 and CDR2: LNHNV, YYDKDF (reference sequence). J lost 5 bases, V lost 2 bases, and 12 bases had no gene match.

This chain links TRBV7-9 with TRBJ2-7, with 7 bases aligning to TRBD1. Germline trimming cut 5 bases from V and 2 bases from J; bases unmatched to any gene: 15. Germline V gene lookup returns CDR1 SEHNR and CDR2 FQNEAQ (reference sequence). This CDR3 region has 17 residues. CDR3 sequence: CASSPSPDRARPYEQYF. CDR3 bases: TGTGCCAGCAGCCCAAGCCCCGACAGGGCGCGCCCCTACGAGCAGTACTTC.

This clone was found once. The V call is TRBV6-5, the J call TRBJ1-3, with D uncertain. Germline CDR1 reads MNHEY; CDR2 reads SVGAGI. There are 15 residues in the CDR3. V lost 7 bases, J lost 0 bases, and 13 bases lay in between. CDR3 coding DNA: TGTGCCAGCACCCGGCGCCCAGGCTCTGGAAACACCATATATTTT. It specifies CASTRRPGSGNTIYF.